The T cell receptor beta chain described here comes from a study of blood T cell repertoires in COVID-19. Study background: Collection of acute and convalescent COVID-19 samples took place in the United States, Italy and Spain. Sources were T cells, B-cell-depleted T cells, or PBMCs; the material itself was cDNA or gDNA.

Germline V gives CDR1 SQVTM, CDR2 ANQGSEA. V was pared by 4 bases and J by 2 bases, with 16 bases between. The CDR3 totals 15 residues. Methods used by the authors: The authors estimated nucleated cell counts from reference gene primer amplification. Sequenced by immunoSEQ multiplex PCR; TCRdb stores in-frame clones only, minus some. V and J calls and clone size are those listed in that table; D and trimming were worked out from the DNA. This sample has approximately 150,000 clones, with approximately 81% found just once. The rearrangement links TRBV29-1 to TRBJ2-3; D unclear. The sequence derives from a human donor with acute or convalescent COVID-19. The donor label of this sample is uncertain. What was sequenced was peripheral blood. CDR3 sequence reads: CSVVPHFVNTDTQYF. CDR3 coding DNA: TGCAGCGTTGTTCCCCACTTCGTAAACACAGATACGCAGTATTTT.